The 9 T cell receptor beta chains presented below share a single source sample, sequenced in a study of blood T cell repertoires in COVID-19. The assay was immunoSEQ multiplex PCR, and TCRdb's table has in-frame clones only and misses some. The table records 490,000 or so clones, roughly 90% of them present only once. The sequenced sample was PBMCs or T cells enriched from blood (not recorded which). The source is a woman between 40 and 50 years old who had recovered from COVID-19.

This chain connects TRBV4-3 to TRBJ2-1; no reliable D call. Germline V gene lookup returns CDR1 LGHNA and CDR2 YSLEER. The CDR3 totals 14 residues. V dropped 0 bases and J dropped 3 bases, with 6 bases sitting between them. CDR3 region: CASSQEQSYNEQFF. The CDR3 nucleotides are TGCGCCAGCAGCCAAGAACAGAGCTACAATGAGCAGTTCTTC.

The CDR3 loop reads CASSIDDSSTGELFF. The DNA for the CDR3 is TGTGCCAGTAGTATAGACGACAGCTCCACCGGGGAGCTGTTTTTT. This chain uses TRBV19 with TRBJ2-2, with D perhaps TRBD1 (5 bases). V lost 0 bases and J 4 bases, leaving 9 bases between the germline ends. Germline V gene sequence: CDR1 LNHDA, CDR2 SQIVND (reference sequence). The CDR3 covers 15 residues.

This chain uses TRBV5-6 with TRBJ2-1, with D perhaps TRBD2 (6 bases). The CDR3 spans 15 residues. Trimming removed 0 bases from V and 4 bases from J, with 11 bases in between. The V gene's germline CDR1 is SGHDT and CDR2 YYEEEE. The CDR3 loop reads CASSLDGRGYNEQFF. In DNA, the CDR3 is TGTGCCAGCAGCTTGGACGGGAGAGGTTACAATGAGCAGTTCTTC.

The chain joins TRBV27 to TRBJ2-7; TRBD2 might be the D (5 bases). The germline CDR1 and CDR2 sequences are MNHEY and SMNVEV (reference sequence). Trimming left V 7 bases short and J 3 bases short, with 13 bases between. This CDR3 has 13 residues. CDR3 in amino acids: CASKIGRNYEQYF. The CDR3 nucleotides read TGTGCCAGCAAAATAGGGAGAAACTACGAGCAGTACTTC.

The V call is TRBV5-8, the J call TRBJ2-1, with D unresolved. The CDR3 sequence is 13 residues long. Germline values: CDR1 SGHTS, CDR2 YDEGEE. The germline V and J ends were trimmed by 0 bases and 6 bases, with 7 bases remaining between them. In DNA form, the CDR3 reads TGTGCCAGCAGCTTGGCACCAGGCAATGAGCAGTTCTTC. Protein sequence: CASSLAPGNEQFF.

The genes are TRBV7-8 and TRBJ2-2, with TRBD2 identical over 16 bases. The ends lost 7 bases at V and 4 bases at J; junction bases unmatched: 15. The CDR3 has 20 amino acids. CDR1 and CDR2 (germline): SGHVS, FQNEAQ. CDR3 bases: TGTGCCAGCAAACTCGAGGGACTAGCGGGAGGGCCGGGTAGCACCGGGGAGCTGTTTTTT. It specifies CASKLEGLAGGPGSTGELFF.

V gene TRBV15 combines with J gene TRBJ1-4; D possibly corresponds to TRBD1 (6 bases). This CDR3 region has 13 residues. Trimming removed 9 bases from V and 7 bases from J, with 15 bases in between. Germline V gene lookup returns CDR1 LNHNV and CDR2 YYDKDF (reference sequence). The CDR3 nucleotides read TGTGCCACAGCTTGGGGGCGCAGTGAAAAACTGTTTTTT. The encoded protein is CATAWGRSEKLFF.

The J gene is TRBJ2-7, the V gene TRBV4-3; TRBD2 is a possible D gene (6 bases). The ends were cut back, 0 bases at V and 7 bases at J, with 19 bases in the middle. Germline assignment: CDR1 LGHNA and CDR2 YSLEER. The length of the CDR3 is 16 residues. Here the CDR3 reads CASSQERLPSGLEQYF. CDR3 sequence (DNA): TGCGCCAGCAGCCAAGAGAGACTGCCCTCGGGACTGGAGCAGTACTTC.

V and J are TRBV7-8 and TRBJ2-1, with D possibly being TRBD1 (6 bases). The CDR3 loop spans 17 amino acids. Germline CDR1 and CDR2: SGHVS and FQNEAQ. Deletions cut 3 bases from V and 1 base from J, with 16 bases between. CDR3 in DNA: TGTGCCAGCAGCTTCACAGAAACAGGGCAGTCCTACAATGAGCAGTTCTTC. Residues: CASSFTETGQSYNEQFF.